Listed below are T cell receptor beta chains from one sample, sequenced in a study of cytomegalovirus exposure and HLA in healthy donors. Some clones are missing from TCRdb's copy, which holds only in-frame ones; the method was immunoSEQ multiplex PCR. The sample has 160,000 or so clones, roughly 72% seen once. Sequenced sample: PBMCs. These receptors were taken from a middle-aged man in good health and CMV-seronegative. Both conserved end residues are part of each CDR3. A D gene is named only where the DNA matches it firmly. The size field is filled for only some rows; it gives once, few, many or a size class.

TRBV11-1	TRBJ2-3	TRBD2	-	TGTGCCAGCAGCTTGACGAGCGGGGGGTACACAGATACGCAGTATTTT	CASSLTSGGYTDTQYF
TRBV27	TRBJ2-7	-	few	TGTGCCAGCAGTCCCCGCGGGGTCCACGAGCAGTACTTC	CASSPRGVHEQYF
TRBV30	TRBJ2-1	TRBD2	-	TGTGCCTGGAGTGTACTTATCACTAGCGGAAGCTCCTACAATGAGCAGTTCTTC	CAWSVLITSGSSYNEQFF
TRBV18	TRBJ2-3	TRBD1	-	TGTGCCAGCTCTGGGGCGCAGGGGGAAGCAGATACGCAGTATTTT	CASSGAQGEADTQYF
TRBV28	TRBJ1-4	-	-	TGTGCCAGCAGTTTACGGCAGGGAAATGAAAAACTGTTTTTT	CASSLRQGNEKLFF
TRBV4-1	TRBJ2-2	TRBD1	-	TGCGCCAGCAGCCACACCCAGGGGGCGTCCGGGGAGCTGTTTTTT	CASSHTQGASGELFF
TRBV20-1	TRBJ1-1	TRBD1	once	TGCAGTGCTGGGGACAGGGAAACGGCTTTCTTT	CSAGDRETAFF
TRBV7-9	TRBJ2-2	-	-	TGTGCCAGCAGCTTAGGTGGCCCTCGTACCGGGGAGCTGTTTTTT	CASSLGGPRTGELFF
TRBV9	TRBJ1-2	TRBD1	once	TGTGCCAGCAGCCCGACAGGGACGGGCTATGGCTACACCTTC	CASSPTGTGYGYTF
TRBV18	TRBJ1-1	TRBD1	once	TGTGCCAGCTCACCAACAGGGGGGGACACTGAAGCTTTCTTT	CASSPTGGDTEAFF
TRBV5-1	TRBJ1-1	-	-	TGCGCCAGCTGTCTAAGCTCCACAGTGAACACTGAAGCTTTCTTT	CASCLSSTVNTEAFF
TRBV5-1	TRBJ1-3	-	-	TGCGCCAGCAGCCCTCGGTCGGCAGGACAGCAAGGGGGAAACACCATATATTTT	CASSPRSAGQQGGNTIYF
TRBV28	TRBJ1-5	TRBD1	-	TGTGCCAGCAGAACTACCGGGCGGGGGACAGGGAAAAGCAATCAGCCCCAGCATTTT	CASRTTGRGTGKSNQPQHF
TRBV11-2	TRBJ2-2	-	-	TGTGCCGGCAGTTCCGCCGGGGAGCTGTTTTTT	CAGSSAGELFF
TRBV19	TRBJ2-1	TRBD2	-	TGTGCCAGTAGGACTAGCGGGAGGGCCCGGGAGAATGAGCAGTTCTTC	CASRTSGRARENEQFF
TRBV7-9	TRBJ1-1	-	-	TGTGCCAGCAGCTTAAGTGGGCTTGAGCAAGCTTTCTTT	CASSLSGLEQAFF
TRBV15	TRBJ1-3	-	-	TGTGCCACCAGCGTACAACTGGGACTCTCTGGAAACACCATATATTTT	CATSVQLGLSGNTIYF
TRBV4-2	TRBJ2-3	-	-	TGTGCCAGCGGGACTGCCACAGATACGCAGTATTTT	CASGTATDTQYF
TRBV12-5	TRBJ1-1	-	-	TGTGCTAGTGGTTTGGAGACGGGACTGCGAGCCACTGAAGCTTTCTTT	CASGLETGLRATEAFF
TRBV4-1	TRBJ2-1	-	-	TGCGCCAGCAGCCAACCCTATGCACTAGTCCTTTTACCAAACTACAATGAGCAGTTCTTC	CASSQPYALVLLPNYNEQFF
TRBV7-6	TRBJ2-1	TRBD1	-	TGTGCCAGCAGCGACAGGGGGCTCGACAATGAGCAGTTCTTC	CASSDRGLDNEQFF
TRBV11-2	TRBJ2-1	TRBD2	-	TGTGCCAGCAGCCGACGGACACTAGCGGGAGGAGACAATGAGCAGTTCTTC	CASSRRTLAGGDNEQFF